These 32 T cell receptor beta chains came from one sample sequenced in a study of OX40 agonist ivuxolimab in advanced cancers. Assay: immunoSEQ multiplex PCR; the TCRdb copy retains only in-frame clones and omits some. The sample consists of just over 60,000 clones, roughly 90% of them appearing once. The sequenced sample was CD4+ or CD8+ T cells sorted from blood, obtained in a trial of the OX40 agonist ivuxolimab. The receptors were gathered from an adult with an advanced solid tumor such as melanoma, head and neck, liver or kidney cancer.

CDR3: CASSNWAGELFF. The CDR3 DNA reads as TGCGCCAGCAGTAACTGGGCCGGGGAGCTGTTTTTT. The chain couples TRBV4-1 to TRBJ2-2; unclear D gene. Germline V gene data show CDR1 as MGHRA and CDR2 as YSYEKL. V was trimmed by 6 bases and J by 6 bases, leaving 8 bases between them. CDR3 length: 12 residues.

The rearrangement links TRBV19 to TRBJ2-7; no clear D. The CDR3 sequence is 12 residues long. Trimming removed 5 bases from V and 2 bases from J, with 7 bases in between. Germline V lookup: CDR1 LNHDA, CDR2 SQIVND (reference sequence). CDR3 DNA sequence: TGTGCCAGTAGTTCGGGTCCCTACGAGCAGTACTTC. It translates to CASSSGPYEQYF.

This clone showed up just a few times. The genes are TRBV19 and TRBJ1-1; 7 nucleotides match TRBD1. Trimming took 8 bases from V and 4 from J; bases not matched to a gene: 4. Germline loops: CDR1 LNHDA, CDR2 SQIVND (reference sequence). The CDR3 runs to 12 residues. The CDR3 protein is CASEDRATEAFF. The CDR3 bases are TGTGCCAGTGAAGACAGGGCCACTGAAGCTTTCTTT.

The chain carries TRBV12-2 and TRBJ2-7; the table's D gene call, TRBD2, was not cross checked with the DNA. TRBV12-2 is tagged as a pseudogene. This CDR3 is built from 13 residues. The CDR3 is CASRPSCSYEQYF. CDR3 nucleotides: TGTGCAAGTCGCCCCTCTTGCTCCTACGAGCAGTACTTC.

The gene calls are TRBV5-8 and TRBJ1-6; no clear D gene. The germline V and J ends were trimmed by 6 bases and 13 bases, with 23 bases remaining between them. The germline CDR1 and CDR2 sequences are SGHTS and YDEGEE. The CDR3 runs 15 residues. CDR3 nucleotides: TGTGCCAGCATGGCCATCAGGAATTCGGTGTGGCCCCTCCACTTT. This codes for CASMAIRNSVWPLHF.

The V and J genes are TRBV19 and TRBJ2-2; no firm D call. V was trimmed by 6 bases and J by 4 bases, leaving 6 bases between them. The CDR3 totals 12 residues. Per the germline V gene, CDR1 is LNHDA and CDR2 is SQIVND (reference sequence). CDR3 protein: CASRGTTGELFF. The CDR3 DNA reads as TGTGCCAGTAGGGGTACCACCGGGGAGCTGTTTTTT.

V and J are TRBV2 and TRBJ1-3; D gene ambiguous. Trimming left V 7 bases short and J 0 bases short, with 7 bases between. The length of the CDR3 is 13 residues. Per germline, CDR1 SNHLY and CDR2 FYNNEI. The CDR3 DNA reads TGTGCCAGCACGACCATCTCTGGAAACACCATATATTTT. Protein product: CASTTISGNTIYF.

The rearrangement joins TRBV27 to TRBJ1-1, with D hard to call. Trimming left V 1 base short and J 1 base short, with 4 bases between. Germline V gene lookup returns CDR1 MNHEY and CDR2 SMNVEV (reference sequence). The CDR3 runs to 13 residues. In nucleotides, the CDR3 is TGTGCCAGCAGTTTATTCAGGAACACTGAAGCTTTCTTT. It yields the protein CASSLFRNTEAFF.

The CDR3 DNA follows: TGCGCCAGCAGTAGGCAGGATAATGGCTACACCTTC. Encoded protein: CASSRQDNGYTF. This chain uses TRBV10-2 with TRBJ1-2; D is unclear. The CDR3 extends over 12 amino acids. Germline assignment: CDR1 WSHSY and CDR2 SAAADI. Trimming pared 5 bases from V and 6 bases from J, leaving 10 bases between.

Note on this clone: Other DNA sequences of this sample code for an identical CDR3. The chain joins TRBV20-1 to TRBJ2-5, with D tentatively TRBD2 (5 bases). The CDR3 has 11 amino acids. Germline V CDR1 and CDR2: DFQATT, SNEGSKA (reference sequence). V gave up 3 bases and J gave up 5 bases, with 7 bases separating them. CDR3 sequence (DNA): TGCAGTGCTAGGGGAGCGGAGACCCAGTACTTC. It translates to CSARGAETQYF.

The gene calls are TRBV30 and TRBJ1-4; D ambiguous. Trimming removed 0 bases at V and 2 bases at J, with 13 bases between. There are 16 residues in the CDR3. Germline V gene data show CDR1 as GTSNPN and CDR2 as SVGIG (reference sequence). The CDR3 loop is CAWSVAGGRTNEKLFF. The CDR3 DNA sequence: TGTGCCTGGAGTGTAGCAGGCGGTAGGACTAATGAAAAACTGTTTTTT.

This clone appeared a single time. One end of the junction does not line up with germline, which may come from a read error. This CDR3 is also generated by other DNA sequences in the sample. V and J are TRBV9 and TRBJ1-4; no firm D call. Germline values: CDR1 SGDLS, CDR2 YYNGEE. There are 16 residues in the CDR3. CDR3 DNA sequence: TGTGCCAGCAGCGTAGGGGAAAGGGCAACTAACGAAAAACTGTTTTTT. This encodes CASSVGERATNEKLFF.

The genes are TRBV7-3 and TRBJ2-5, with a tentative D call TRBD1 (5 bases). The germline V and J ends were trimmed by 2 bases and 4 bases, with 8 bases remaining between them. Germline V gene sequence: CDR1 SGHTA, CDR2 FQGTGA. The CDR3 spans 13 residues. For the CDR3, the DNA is TGTGCCAGCAGCTTAGGGGCCGGAGAGACCCAGTACTTC. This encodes CASSLGAGETQYF.

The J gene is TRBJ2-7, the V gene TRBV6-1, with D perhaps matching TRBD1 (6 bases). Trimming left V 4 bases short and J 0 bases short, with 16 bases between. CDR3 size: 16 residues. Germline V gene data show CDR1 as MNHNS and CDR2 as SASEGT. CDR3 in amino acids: CASSATQTGFSYEQYF. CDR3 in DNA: TGTGCCAGCAGTGCTACCCAGACAGGTTTCTCCTACGAGCAGTACTTC.

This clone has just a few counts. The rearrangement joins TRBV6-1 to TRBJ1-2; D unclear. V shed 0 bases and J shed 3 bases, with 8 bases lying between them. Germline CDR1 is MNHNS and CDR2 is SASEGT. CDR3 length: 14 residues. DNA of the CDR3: TGTGCCAGCAGTGAAGCCGACACCGACTATGGCTACACCTTC. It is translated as CASSEADTDYGYTF.

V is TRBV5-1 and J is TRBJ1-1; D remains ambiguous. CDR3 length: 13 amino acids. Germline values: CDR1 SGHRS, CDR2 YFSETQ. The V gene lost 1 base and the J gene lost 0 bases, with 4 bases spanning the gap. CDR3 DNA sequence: TGCGCCAGCAGCTTGAGGGTGAACACTGAAGCTTTCTTT. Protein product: CASSLRVNTEAFF.

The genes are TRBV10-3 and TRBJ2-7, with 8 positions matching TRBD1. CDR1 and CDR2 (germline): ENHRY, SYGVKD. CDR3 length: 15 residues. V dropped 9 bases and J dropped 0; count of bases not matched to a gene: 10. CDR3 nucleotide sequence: TGTGCCATTGGACAGGGAGGTGCTAGCTCCTACGAGCAGTACTTC. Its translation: CAIGQGGASSYEQYF.

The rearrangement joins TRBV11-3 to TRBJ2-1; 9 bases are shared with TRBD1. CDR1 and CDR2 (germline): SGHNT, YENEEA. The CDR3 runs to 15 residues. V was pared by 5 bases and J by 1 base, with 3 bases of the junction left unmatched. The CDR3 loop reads CASSKTGGSYNEQFF. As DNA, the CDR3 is TGTGCCAGCAGCAAGACAGGGGGGTCCTACAATGAGCAGTTCTTC. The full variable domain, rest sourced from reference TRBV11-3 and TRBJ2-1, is EAGVVQSPRYKIIEKKQPVAFWCNPISGHNTLYWYLQNLGQGPELLIRYENEEAVDDSQLPKDRFSAERLKGVDSTLKIQPAELGDSAVYLCASSKTGGSYNEQFFGPGTRLTVL.

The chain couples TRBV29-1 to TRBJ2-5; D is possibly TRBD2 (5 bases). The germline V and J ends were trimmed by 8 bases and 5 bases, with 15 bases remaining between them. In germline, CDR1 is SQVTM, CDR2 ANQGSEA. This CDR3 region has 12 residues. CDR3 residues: CSSQDPGETQYF. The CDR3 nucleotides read TGCAGCTCCCAGGACCCGGGGGAGACCCAGTACTTC.

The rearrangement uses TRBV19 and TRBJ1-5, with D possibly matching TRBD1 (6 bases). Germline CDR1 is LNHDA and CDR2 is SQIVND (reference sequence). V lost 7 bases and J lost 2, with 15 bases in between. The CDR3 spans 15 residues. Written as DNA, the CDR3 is TGTGCCAGTACCCCCACAGGGTTGGGCAATCAGCCCCAGCATTTT. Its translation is CASTPTGLGNQPQHF. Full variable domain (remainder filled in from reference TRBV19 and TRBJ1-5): DGGITQSPKYLFRKEGQNVTLSCEQNLNHDAMYWYRQDPGQGLRLIYYSQIVNDFQKGDIAEGYSVSREKKESFPLTVTSAQKNPTAFYLCASTPTGLGNQPQHFGDGTRLSIL.

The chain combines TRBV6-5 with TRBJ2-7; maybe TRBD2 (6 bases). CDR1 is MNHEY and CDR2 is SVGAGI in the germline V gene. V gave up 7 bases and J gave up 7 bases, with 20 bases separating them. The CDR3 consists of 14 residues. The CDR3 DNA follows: TGTGCCAGCATTCCTCGGGTCCGGAGCGGGGAGCAGTACTTC. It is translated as CASIPRVRSGEQYF.

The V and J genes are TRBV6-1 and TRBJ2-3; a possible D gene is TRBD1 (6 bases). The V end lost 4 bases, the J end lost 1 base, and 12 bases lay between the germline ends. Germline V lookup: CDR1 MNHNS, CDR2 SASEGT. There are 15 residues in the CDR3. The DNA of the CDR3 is TGTGCCAGCAGTGCCGGGACACAGGGCACAGATACGCAGTATTTT. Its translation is CASSAGTQGTDTQYF.

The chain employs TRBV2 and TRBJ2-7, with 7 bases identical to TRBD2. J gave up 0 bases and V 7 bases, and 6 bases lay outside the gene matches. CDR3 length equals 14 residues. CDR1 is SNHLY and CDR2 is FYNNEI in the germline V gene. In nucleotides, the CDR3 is TGTGCCAGCATCCTAGCGGTCCCCTCCTACGAGCAGTACTTC. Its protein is CASILAVPSYEQYF. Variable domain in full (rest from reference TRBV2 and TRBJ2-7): EPEVTQTPSHQVTQMGQEVILRCVPISNHLYFYWYRQILGQKVEFLVSFYNNEISEKSEIFDDQFSVERPDGSNFTLKIRSTKLEDSAMYFCASILAVPSYEQYFGPGTRLTVT.

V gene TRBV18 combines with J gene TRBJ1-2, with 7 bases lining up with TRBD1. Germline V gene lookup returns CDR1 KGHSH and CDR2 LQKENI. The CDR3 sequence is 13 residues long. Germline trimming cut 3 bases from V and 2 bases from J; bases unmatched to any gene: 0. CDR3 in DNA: TGTGCCAGCTCACCGGACAGGAACTATGGCTACACCTTC. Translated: CASSPDRNYGYTF.

This CDR3 is CASSLAGGQGANEQFF. For the CDR3, the DNA is TGTGCCAGCAGCTTGGCTGGAGGACAGGGTGCCAATGAGCAGTTCTTC. The chain uses TRBV5-4 and TRBJ2-1; 8 nucleotides match TRBD1. V lost 0 bases to trimming and J lost 6 bases; unmatched junction nucleotides: 8. The germline V gene has CDR1 SGHNT and CDR2 YYREEE (reference sequence). The CDR3 extends over 16 amino acids. Complete variable domain (other parts from reference TRBV5-4 and TRBJ2-1): ETGVTQSPTHLIKTRGQQVTLRCSSQSGHNTVSWYQQALGQGPQFIFQYYREEENGRGNFPPRFSGLQFPNYSSELNVNALELDDSALYLCASSLAGGQGANEQFFGPGTRLTVL.

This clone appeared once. The CDR3 spells CASSYSGQYGYTF. CDR3 in DNA: TGTGCCAGCAGTTACTCGGGACAGTATGGCTACACCTTC. The J gene is TRBJ1-2, the V gene TRBV6-5; TRBD1 matches at 7 bases. CDR1 is MNHEY, CDR2 SVGAGI, per germline. The V segment lost 0 bases and the J segment 5 bases; nucleotides outside the gene matches: 0. The CDR3 consists of 13 residues.

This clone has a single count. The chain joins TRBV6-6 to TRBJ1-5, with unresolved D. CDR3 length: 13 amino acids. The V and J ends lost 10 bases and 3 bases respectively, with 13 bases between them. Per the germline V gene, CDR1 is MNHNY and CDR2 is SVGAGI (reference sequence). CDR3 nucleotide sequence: TGTGCCATCACTACCCGGGTCAATCAGCCCCAGCATTTT. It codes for CAITTRVNQPQHF.

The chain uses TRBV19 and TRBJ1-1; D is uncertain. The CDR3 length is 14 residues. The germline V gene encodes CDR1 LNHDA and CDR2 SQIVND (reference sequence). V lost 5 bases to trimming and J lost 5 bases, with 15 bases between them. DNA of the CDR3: TGTGCCAGTAGTCCCCGGGGAGGGCCAACTGAAGCTTTCTTT. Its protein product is CASSPRGGPTEAFF.

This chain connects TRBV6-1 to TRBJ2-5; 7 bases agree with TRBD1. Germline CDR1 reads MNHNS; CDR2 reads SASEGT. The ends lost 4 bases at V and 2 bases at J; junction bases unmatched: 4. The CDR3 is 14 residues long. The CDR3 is CASSVGTAQETQYF. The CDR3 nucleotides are TGTGCCAGCAGTGTGGGGACAGCGCAAGAGACCCAGTACTTC.

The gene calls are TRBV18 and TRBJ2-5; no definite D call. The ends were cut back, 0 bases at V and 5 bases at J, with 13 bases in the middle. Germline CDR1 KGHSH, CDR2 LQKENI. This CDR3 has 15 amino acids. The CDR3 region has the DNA TGTGCCAGCTCACCACCGGGCCCTGGTTGGGAGACCCAGTACTTC. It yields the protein CASSPPGPGWETQYF.

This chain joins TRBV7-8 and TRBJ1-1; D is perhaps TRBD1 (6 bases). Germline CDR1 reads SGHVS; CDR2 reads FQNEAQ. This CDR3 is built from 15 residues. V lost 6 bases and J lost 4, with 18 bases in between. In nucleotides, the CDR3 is TGTGCCAGCAGTCCAGGGGTAGAGGGGGGCACTGAAGCTTTCTTT. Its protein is CASSPGVEGGTEAFF.

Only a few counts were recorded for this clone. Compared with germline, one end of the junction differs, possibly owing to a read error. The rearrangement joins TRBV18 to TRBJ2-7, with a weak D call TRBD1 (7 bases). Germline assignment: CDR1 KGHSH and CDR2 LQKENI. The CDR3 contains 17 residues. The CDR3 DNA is TGTGCCAGCTCACCGCTACCCATCCGGGACAGCGACGATAAGCGGGACTTC. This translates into CASSPLPIRDSDDKRDF.